This TCR beta chain was recorded in a study of T cell repertoires in cytomegalovirus infection. The CDR3 covers 16 residues. Germline V lookup: CDR1 SNHLY, CDR2 FYNNEI. V was pared by 6 bases and J by 0 bases, with 7 bases of the junction left unmatched. TCRdb redid the calling of the reads with MiXCR, one entry per CDR3 protein. The sample records roughly 860,000 distinct CDR3 sequences, about 30% being singletons. This clonotype was observed a single time. Its target is not known. The sequence was collected from a human donor in good health (CMV status not recorded). Some clones in this sample may be carry-over from other donors' samples. The starting material was cultured CD8+ T cells from PBMCs, obtained from culture after CMV antigen stimulation. The rearrangement uses TRBV2 and TRBJ2-2; TRBD1 matches 7 bases. The chain's CDR3 is CASSPRGGSNTGELFF. As DNA, the CDR3 is TGTGCCAGCAGCCCCCGAGGGGGCTCGAACACCGGGGAGCTGTTTTTT.